This T cell receptor beta chain stems from a study of spatial heterogeneity in lung cancer. Study-level background: The study observed each unique TCR and UMI combination more than ten times on average in raw reads. General study findings and limits: Mutation counts in tumors were tracked by counts of expanded intratumoral alpha and beta TCRs. Ubiquitous and regional expanded TCR counts tracked ubiquitous and regional nonsynonymous mutations, respectively.

CDR1 and CDR2 (germline): SGHTA, FQGNSA. CDR3 length equals 13 residues. The V end lost 5 bases, the J end lost 6 bases, and 13 bases lay between the germline ends. TCRdb reprocessed the 5' RACE reads via MiXCR and lists one record per CDR3 protein. Of approximately 15,000 distinct CDR3 sequences listed, approximately 4.8% are singletons. Described time point: sample taken at primary tumor resection. The cohort: 70 to 75 early-stage, untreated non-small cell lung cancer patients. In each case, whole RNA from tumor, nontumor lung or frozen PBMC was sequenced unsorted. Worth noting for this clonotype: Its cognate antigen is unknown. Found in a library prepared for alpha chains, this beta chain is an off-target read, and its abundance has little meaning.

The V gene is TRBV7-2, the J gene TRBJ2-5; weak D call: TRBD2 (6 bases). Sequenced material: lung tumor tissue, taken at surgery. This TCR was sampled from a female donor with early-stage non-small cell lung cancer. CDR3 protein: CASSAGTGKTQYF. The CDR3 DNA follows: TGTGCCAGCAGCGCGGGGACGGGGAAGACCCAGTACTTC. Complete variable domain (other parts from reference TRBV7-2 and TRBJ2-5): GAGVSQSPSNKVTEKGKDVELRCDPISGHTALYWYRQSLGQGLEFLIYFQGNSAPDKSGLPSDRFSAERTGGSVSTLTIQRTQQEDSAVYLCASSAGTGKTQYFGPGTRLLVL.